This passage covers 28 T cell receptor beta chains from one sample sequenced in a study of regulatory T cells in long-lasting Graves disease (dated by TCRdb to the early 2020s). Libraries came from multiplex PCR. Data came from an Illumina HiSeq 4000. iRepertoire HTBI primers and Arm-PCR amplification of CDR3 regions were used to construct TCR beta libraries. TCRdb reprocessed the public reads (quality trimming at Q25 with fastp, clone calling with MiXCR) and kept in-frame beta chains. Under each unique CDR3 protein, matching rows form one entry showing the most common genes and DNA. Across this sample there are 200,000 to 250,000 distinct CDR3 sequences, with 20% seen only once. About 15% of the sample belongs to the ten largest clones. The time point label on this specimen signifies: newly diagnosed GD, antithyroid drugs for less than 3 months. For both TCR sequencing and RNA sequencing, RNA was extracted from PBMCs using TRIzol.

The sample was peripheral blood mononuclear cells (PBMCs), taken at new diagnosis, from a patient treated with antithyroid drugs. All receptors come from a female donor with Graves disease.

This clonotype showed up many times. The CDR3 sequence: CASSSLAGEGEQFF. Written as DNA, the CDR3 is TGTGCCAGTAGTAGCCTAGCGGGAGAAGGGGAGCAGTTCTTC. The chain employs TRBV19 and TRBJ2-1; TRBD2 aligns across 10 bases. Losses at the gene ends were 4 bases for V and 10 bases for J; bases not matched to a gene: 7. CDR1 is LNHDA, CDR2 SQIVND, per germline (reference sequence). The CDR3 runs 14 residues. Full variable domain (rest looked up from reference TRBV19 and TRBJ2-1): DGGITQSPKYLFRKEGQNVTLSCEQNLNHDAMYWYRQDPGQGLRLIYYSQIVNDFQKGDIAEGYSVSREKKESFPLTVTSAQKNPTAFYLCASSSLAGEGEQFFGPGTRLTVL.

In its sample, this clonotype was seen many times. The rearrangement links TRBV10-2 to TRBJ2-5; maybe TRBD1 (6 bases). The CDR3 spans 13 residues. Germline assignment: CDR1 WSHSY and CDR2 SAAADI. V was clipped by 6 bases and J by 5 bases, with 13 bases between them. Written as DNA, the CDR3 is TGCGCCAGCAGGGAGACAGGCGGGGAGACCCAGTACTTC. It codes for CASRETGGETQYF.

This clonotype was observed at least ten times. The V call is TRBV2, the J call TRBJ1-6; D may be TRBD1 (6 bases). CDR3 size: 14 residues. Germline-derived CDR1 and CDR2 are SNHLY and FYNNEI. Trimming cost V 6 bases and J 6 bases, with 12 bases left between them. Here the CDR3 reads CASRPDRSNSPLHF. In nucleotides, the CDR3 is TGTGCCAGCAGGCCTGACAGGTCTAATTCACCCCTCCACTTT. Complete variable domain (other parts from reference TRBV2 and TRBJ1-6): EPEVTQTPSHQVTQMGQEVILRCVPISNHLYFYWYRQILGQKVEFLVSFYNNEISEKSEIFDDQFSVERPDGSNFTLKIRSTKLEDSAMYFCASRPDRSNSPLHFGNGTRLTVT.

A few counts support this clonotype. The chain recombines TRBV12-5 with TRBJ1-6; no clear D gene. Trimming pared 7 bases from V and 8 bases from J, leaving 9 bases between. CDR3 length: 12 amino acids. Germline-derived CDR1 and CDR2 are LGHNT and FRNRAP. In nucleotides, the CDR3 is TGTGCTAGTGCCCACCCTGATTCACCCCTCCACTTT. Residues: CASAHPDSPLHF.

With respect to this clonotype: This may come from a read error, since a much larger clone is one base off. The rearrangement uses TRBV4-2 and TRBJ2-3, with D unresolved. CDR1 LGHNA and CDR2 YNFKEQ come from the germline V gene. The length of the CDR3 is 14 residues. Trimming pared 0 bases from V and 0 bases from J, leaving 4 bases between. CDR3 in DNA: TGTGCCAGCAGCCAAGAAGCTAGCACAGATACGCAGTATTTT. Protein: CASSQEASTDTQYF.

This clonotype has at least ten counts. In nucleotides, the CDR3 is TGTGCCAGCTCCTTAGGACAACCACCCTACACTGAAGCTTTCTTT. Encoded protein: CASSLGQPPYTEAFF. The chain has TRBV18 and TRBJ1-1; D is possibly TRBD1 (5 bases). CDR3 length equals 15 residues. The germline V gene encodes CDR1 KGHSH and CDR2 LQKENI. V lost 6 bases and J lost 3, with 17 bases in between.

In its sample, this clonotype was seen many times. The chain combines TRBV11-2 with TRBJ2-7; D not resolved. With 3 bases removed from V and 1 base from J, the gap between germline ends came to 7 bases. Germline lookup yields CDR1 SGHAT and CDR2 FQNNGV. This CDR3 spans 13 amino acids. The CDR3 here is CASSLLQSYEQYF. CDR3 sequence (DNA): TGTGCCAGCAGCTTGTTACAATCCTACGAGCAGTACTTC.

This clonotype was counted at least ten times. This chain joins TRBV20-1 and TRBJ1-6; 9 bases match TRBD1. The length of the CDR3 is 14 residues. The V and J ends lost 2 bases and 10 bases, in that order; junction bases with no gene match: 6. Germline CDR1 DFQATT, CDR2 SNEGSKA (reference sequence). CDR3 bases: TGCAGTGCTAGACCGGGACAGGGTCGATCACCCCTCCACTTT. Its translation: CSARPGQGRSPLHF.

In this sample, this clonotype turned up many times. The J gene is TRBJ2-2, the V gene TRBV6-1; TRBD2 aligns across 10 bases. The V and J ends lost 7 bases and 7 bases, in that order; junction bases with no gene match: 6. Germline CDR1 and CDR2: MNHNS and SASEGT. This CDR3 spans 14 amino acids. This CDR3 reads CASKGTSAFGELFF. The CDR3 DNA is TGTGCCAGCAAGGGGACTAGCGCTTTCGGGGAGCTGTTTTTT.

This clonotype was counted ten times or more. The chain couples TRBV7-3 to TRBJ2-3; D is unresolved. There are 12 residues in the CDR3. Per germline, CDR1 SGHTA and CDR2 FQGTGA. V lost 4 bases and J 3 bases, leaving 5 bases between the germline ends. The CDR3 DNA is TGTGCCAGCAGCTCTGGAACAGATACGCAGTATTTT. Translation: CASSSGTDTQYF.

The CDR3 coding sequence is TGTGCCAGCAGTCACAGCGGGACGGCCTCCTACGAGCAGTACTTC. Translated, it gives CASSHSGTASYEQYF. The V gene is TRBV12-3 or TRBV12-4, the J gene TRBJ2-7; 7 positions agree with TRBD2. V trimming: 5 bases; J trimming: 0 bases; junction bases outside the gene matches: 7. The CDR3 is made up of 15 amino acids.

This clonotype occurred many times. This chain uses TRBV7-2 with TRBJ2-2; D gene uncertain. This CDR3 has 15 residues. Germline values: CDR1 SGHTA, CDR2 FQGNSA. Trimming took 5 bases from V and 6 from J, leaving 16 bases between them. Here the CDR3 DNA reads TGTGCCAGCAGCCCGCCAGGCCGGGTCCCCGGGGAGCTGTTTTTT. Translating gives CASSPPGRVPGELFF.

This clonotype was seen many times. V usage is TRBV2 and J usage is TRBJ1-2; D gene uncertain. The CDR3 is 13 residues long. The germline CDR1 and CDR2 sequences are SNHLY and FYNNEI. The V gene lost 5 bases and the J gene lost 3 bases, with 10 bases spanning the gap. The CDR3 here is CASSQIRDYGYTF. DNA for the CDR3: TGTGCCAGCAGTCAAATCCGGGACTATGGCTACACCTTC.

V and J are TRBV12-3 or TRBV12-4 and TRBJ2-1; TRBD2 aligns across 8 bases. The CDR3 length is 20 residues. Trimming cost V 1 base and J 4 bases; bases outside gene matches: 18. The CDR3 DNA reads TGTGCCAGCAGTTTAGTCATCGGGCTAGCGGGTCCCGCGGGGTACAATGAGCAGTTCTTC. This codes for CASSLVIGLAGPAGYNEQFF.

This clonotype has ten or more counts. J is TRBJ2-3 and V is TRBV5-1; 8 bases match TRBD2. Unmatched junction bases numbered 5, after V lost 0 bases and J lost 2 bases. The length of the CDR3 is 16 residues. Germline-derived CDR1 and CDR2 are SGHRS and YFSETQ. The CDR3 loop is CASSLVGSGNTDTQYF. The CDR3 DNA sequence: TGCGCCAGCAGCTTGGTGGGTAGCGGGAACACAGATACGCAGTATTTT.

This clonotype was picked up one time. The junction departs from the called germline gene at one end, perhaps through a read error. The chain recombines TRBV2 with TRBJ1-4; TRBD1 might be the D (6 bases). Germline V gives CDR1 SNHLY, CDR2 FYNNEI. CDR3 length: 14 amino acids. The CDR3 reads CASTRGSPNEKPLF. The CDR3 DNA is TGTGCCAGCACCAGGGGAAGTCCGAATGAAAAACCGCTTTTT.

This clonotype has a count of ten or more. The chain is built from TRBV6-4 and TRBJ1-2, with D maybe TRBD1 (6 bases). The CDR3 consists of 13 residues. Trimming left V 6 bases short and J 7 bases short, with 15 bases between. The germline V gene encodes CDR1 MRHNA and CDR2 SNTAGT. CDR3 nucleotide sequence: TGTGCCAGCAGCGGAGTGCGAGGGGGTGGCTACACCTTC. It is translated as CASSGVRGGGYTF.

This clonotype was found many times. The chain carries TRBV20-1 and TRBJ2-2; TRBD1 is a possible D gene (6 bases). The CDR3 runs 14 residues. V lost 3 bases, J lost 0 bases, and 8 bases lay in between. Germline V gene lookup returns CDR1 DFQATT and CDR2 SNEGSKA (reference sequence). In nucleotides, the CDR3 is TGCAGTGCTAGGAGGGACACGAACACCGGGGAGCTGTTTTTT. Its translation is CSARRDTNTGELFF.

This clonotype was seen repeatedly, ten times or more. The genes are TRBV29-1 and TRBJ1-5; D might be TRBD1 (6 bases). The CDR3 extends over 12 amino acids. Trimming cost V 4 bases and J 4 bases, with 8 bases left between them. Germline V gives CDR1 SQVTM, CDR2 ANQGSEA. This CDR3 is CSVVTGNQPQHF. CDR3 DNA: TGCAGCGTTGTTACAGGGAATCAGCCCCAGCATTTT.

This clonotype came up many times. The rearrangement uses TRBV12-3 or TRBV12-4 and TRBJ2-5; 7 bases map to TRBD1. This CDR3 spans 14 amino acids. The junction had 9 bases not matched to a gene; V was cut back by 6 bases and J by 5 bases. The DNA of the CDR3 is TGTGCCAGCAGCGTTGACAGGGCCGACGAGACCCAGTACTTC. Translation gives CASSVDRADETQYF.

The chain has TRBV12-3 or TRBV12-4 and TRBJ1-5; 7 nucleotides agree with TRBD1. With V trimmed by 6 bases and J by 5 bases, 7 bases remained unmatched. This CDR3 is 14 amino acids long. The CDR3 spells CASSDRVIDQPQHF. CDR3 in DNA: TGTGCCAGCAGCGACAGGGTAATAGATCAGCCCCAGCATTTT.

A remark on this clonotype: A far bigger clonotype differs at one base, so this is likely a read error. The chain carries TRBV15 and TRBJ2-3; D remains ambiguous. The germline V gene has CDR1 LNHNV and CDR2 YYDKDF (reference sequence). This CDR3 is built from 14 residues. Trimming took 10 bases from V and 0 from J, leaving 14 bases between them. Here the CDR3 reads CASTRPSSTDTQYF. CDR3 bases: TGTGCCAGCACGCGACCGAGTAGCACAGATACGCAGTATTTT.

This clonotype has ten or more counts. This chain links TRBV2 with TRBJ1-1; no definite D call. Trimming took 3 bases from V and 6 from J, leaving 5 bases between them. The CDR3 is 11 amino acids. Germline V lookup: CDR1 SNHLY, CDR2 FYNNEI. The CDR3 DNA follows: TGTGCCAGCAGTGATGGACCTGAAGCTTTCTTT. The encoded protein is CASSDGPEAFF.

This clonotype was detected ten times or more. A read error may produce the germline difference seen at one junction end. The genes are TRBV5-1 and TRBJ1-1; D unclear. The CDR3 loop spans 12 amino acids. Germline V gene sequence: CDR1 SGHRS, CDR2 YFSETQ. CDR3 nucleotide sequence: TGTGCCAGCAGTTTCGCGAACACTGAAGCTTTCTTT. This translates into CASSFANTEAFF. Supplemented by reference TRBV5-1 and TRBJ1-1, the full variable domain reads KAGVTQTPRYLIKTRGQQVTLSCSPISGHRSVSWYQQTPGQGLQFLFEYFSETQRNKGNFPGRFSGRQFSNSRSEMNVSTLELGDSALYLCASSFANTEAFFGQGTRLTVV.

This clonotype was counted many times. The V call is TRBV2, the J call TRBJ2-7, with 8 bases matching TRBD2. Germline V gene lookup returns CDR1 SNHLY and CDR2 FYNNEI. This CDR3 spans 14 amino acids. Trimming removed 8 bases from V and 4 bases from J; junction bases left unmatched: 10. The CDR3 region has the DNA TGTGCCAGCGATAGGTCGCGGGGGGTTTACGAGCAGTACTTC. This sequence encodes CASDRSRGVYEQYF.

This clonotype was seen a few times. This sequence joins TRBV6-2 or TRBV6-3 and TRBJ1-5; D ambiguous. V was pared by 3 bases and J by 8 bases, with 20 bases between. Germline CDR1 and CDR2: MNHEY and SVGEGT. This CDR3 has 16 amino acids. The CDR3 DNA follows: TGTGCCAGCAGTTATATTTGGGTTGAGGGCCGGGAGCCCCAGCATTTT. It is translated as CASSYIWVEGREPQHF.

This clonotype was seen ten or more times. V gene TRBV7-3 combines with J gene TRBJ2-1; D is perhaps TRBD2 (6 bases). The CDR3 length is 14 residues. Per the germline V gene, CDR1 is SGHTA and CDR2 is FQGTGA. V shed 4 bases and J shed 6 bases, with 13 bases lying between them. The CDR3 protein is CASSWDSSANEQFF. The DNA of the CDR3 is TGTGCCAGCAGCTGGGACTCTTCGGCCAATGAGCAGTTCTTC. The full variable domain, with the rest looked up from reference TRBV7-3 and TRBJ2-1, is GAGVSQTPSNKVTEKGKYVELRCDPISGHTALYWYRQSLGQGPEFLIYFQGTGAADDSGLPNDRFFAVRPEGSVSTLKIQRTERGDSAVYLCASSWDSSANEQFFGPGTRLTVL.

This clonotype was observed at least ten times. The chain links TRBV20-1 to TRBJ2-3, with 8 bases that match TRBD2. The CDR3 contains 15 residues. With V trimmed by 0 bases and J by 1 base, 3 bases remained unmatched. The V gene's germline CDR1 is DFQATT and CDR2 SNEGSKA (reference sequence). This chain's CDR3 is CSARDAREGTDTQYF. The CDR3 DNA follows: TGCAGTGCTAGAGATGCGCGGGAGGGCACAGATACGCAGTATTTT.